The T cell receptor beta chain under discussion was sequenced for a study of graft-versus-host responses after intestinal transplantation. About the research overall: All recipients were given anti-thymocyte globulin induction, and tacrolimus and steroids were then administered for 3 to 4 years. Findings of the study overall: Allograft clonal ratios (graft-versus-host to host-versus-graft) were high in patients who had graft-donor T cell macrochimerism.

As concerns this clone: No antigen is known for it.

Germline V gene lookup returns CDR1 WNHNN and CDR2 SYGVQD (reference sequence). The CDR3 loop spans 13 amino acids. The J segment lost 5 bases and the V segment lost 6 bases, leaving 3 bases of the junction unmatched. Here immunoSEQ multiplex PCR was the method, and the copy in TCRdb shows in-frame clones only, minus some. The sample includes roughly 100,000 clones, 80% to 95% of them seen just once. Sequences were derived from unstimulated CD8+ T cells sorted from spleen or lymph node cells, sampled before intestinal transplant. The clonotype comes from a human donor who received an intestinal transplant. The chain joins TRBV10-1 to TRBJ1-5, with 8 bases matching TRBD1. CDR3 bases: TGCGCCAGCAGGCGGACAGGGTATCAGCCCCAGCATTTT. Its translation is CASRRTGYQPQHF.